Listed below are T cell receptor beta chains from one sample, sequenced in a study of radiation and T cells in renal cell carcinoma. Assay used: immunoSEQ multiplex PCR; TCRdb lists only in-frame clones, some missing. The sample includes some 140,000 clones, more than 70% of them seen just once. Specimen: blood, collected from a patient whose treatment included radiotherapy and nephrectomy. These receptors all come from a woman aged 45-59 years with renal cell carcinoma. The CDR3 runs from the conserved cysteine through the conserved F or W. D genes are given only for firm matches. Clone size is stated in some rows and not others, as once, few, many or a class when expanded.

CDR3nt | CDR3aa | abundance | v_gene | d_gene | j_gene
TGCAGCGTCCGGGAGGGGAACACTGAAGCTTTCTTT | CSVREGNTEAFF | - | TRBV29-1 | - | TRBJ1-1
TGTGCCAGCAGTAAAAACAGGGGCGGAGGAGAGACCCAGTACTTC | CASSKNRGGGETQYF | - | TRBV6-6 | TRBD1 | TRBJ2-5
TGTGCCAGTGCTACTAGCGGGGGGGCAGGAGAGCAGTTCTTC | CASATSGGAGEQFF | - | TRBV6-1 | TRBD2 | TRBJ2-1
TGTGCCAGCAGCGTAGGATCGAGCACAGATACGCAGTATTTT | CASSVGSSTDTQYF | - | TRBV9 | - | TRBJ2-3
TGCGCCAGCAGCCAAGATCTTCAGGTATACAATGAGCAGTTCTTC | CASSQDLQVYNEQFF | - | TRBV4-3 | - | TRBJ2-1
TGTGCCAGTCGGGGCAGGGGTGAGGTGAATGAAAAACTGTTTTTT | CASRGRGEVNEKLFF | - | TRBV19 | - | TRBJ1-4
TGTGCCAGCAGCCTGGACAGGGTGGGCGGGGAGCTGTTTTTT | CASSLDRVGGELFF | - | TRBV7-3 | TRBD1 | TRBJ2-2
TGTGCCAGCAGAAGTAGCGGGGTGGGGACCGAGCAGTTCTTC | CASRSSGVGTEQFF | - | TRBV6-1 | TRBD2 | TRBJ2-1
TGTGCCAGCAGGGAACGAGGGAGCACAGATACGCAGTATTTT | CASRERGSTDTQYF | once | TRBV13 | - | TRBJ2-3
TGCAGCGTTGGAGGGACAGGGGGACAGCCCCAGCATTTT | CSVGGTGGQPQHF | - | TRBV29-1 | TRBD1 | TRBJ1-5
TGTGCCAGCAGCTTGGGCCAGAGTAACTATGGCTACACCTTC | CASSLGQSNYGYTF | - | TRBV7-8 | - | TRBJ1-2
TGTGCCACAGGCCATAGCGGGGGGGCCACGAACACCGGGGAGCTGTTTTTT | CATGHSGGATNTGELFF | - | TRBV19 | TRBD2 | TRBJ2-2
TGTGCCAGCAGCCAAGATGACAGTTCTAACTATGGCTACACCTTC | CASSQDDSSNYGYTF | - | TRBV4-2 | - | TRBJ1-2
TGTGCCAGCACTCCTATCGAGGGGTCAAACGAGCAGTACTTC | CASTPIEGSNEQYF | - | TRBV2 | - | TRBJ2-7
TGCGCCAGCAGCCAAGAACGCAGAAGTGAGAGACAGGGAGCTTTCTTT | CASSQERRSERQGAFF | - | TRBV4-1 | TRBD1 | TRBJ1-1
TGCAGCGTTGTATCTTTGAAGGGGGGGAGTGTTAGTGAAAAACTGTTTTTT | CSVVSLKGGSVSEKLFF | - | TRBV29-1 | - | TRBJ1-4
TGTGCCAGCAGTTTGAGAAACAGGGCTTATCAGCCCCAGCATTTT | CASSLRNRAYQPQHF | - | TRBV28 | - | TRBJ1-5
TGTGCCAGCAGCCAAGAAGGACAGTTTAGTAACAGTGGCTACACCTTC | CASSQEGQFSNSGYTF | - | TRBV4-2 | - | TRBJ1-2
TGTGCCAGCAGGGCCGTTTTAAGATCGAATGAAAAACTGTTTTTT | CASRAVLRSNEKLFF | - | TRBV6-4 | - | TRBJ1-4
TGTGCCAGCAGTACCGGAGGGCCGCAGTATTTT | CASSTGGPQYF | - | TRBV6-5 | - | TRBJ2-3
TGTGCCAGCAGTGACAACACAGGGGGTTACACTGAAGCTTTCTTT | CASSDNTGGYTEAFF | once | TRBV6-4 | TRBD1 | TRBJ1-1
TGTGCCAGCAGCCAAGATCCTGGGTCTGATGAAAAACTGTTTTTT | CASSQDPGSDEKLFF | once | TRBV4-2 | - | TRBJ1-4
TGTGCCAGCAGCTCCGGGACAGGGCTGGACACTGAAGCTTTCTTT | CASSSGTGLDTEAFF | few | TRBV7-9 | TRBD1 | TRBJ1-1
TGTGCCAGCTATGGGCTCTATGGCTACACCTTC | CASYGLYGYTF | - | TRBV5-6 | - | TRBJ1-2
TGTGCCAGCAGCCCTGAGTACACAGATACGCAGTATTTT | CASSPEYTDTQYF | - | TRBV4-2 | - | TRBJ2-3
TGTGCCAGCAGCTTACAAGGTGGAGGGCCGAGCACTGAAGCTTTCTTT | CASSLQGGGPSTEAFF | - | TRBV7-2 | - | TRBJ1-1
TGTGCCAGAACCGGGACTGCGAACACCGGGGAGCTGTTTTTT | CARTGTANTGELFF | - | TRBV2 | - | TRBJ2-2
TGTGCCAGCAGCTTAGCGCCTATCTGGGCGGGGAATAATTCACCCCTCCACTTT | CASSLAPIWAGNNSPLHF | - | TRBV7-2 | - | TRBJ1-6
TGTGCCAGCAGTCCGAATTTACAGAAATCACCCCTCCACTTT | CASSPNLQKSPLHF | - | TRBV28 | - | TRBJ1-6
TGTGCCAGCAGTTACAGGGGAGGCAATCAGCCCCAGCATTTT | CASSYRGGNQPQHF | - | TRBV6-5 | - | TRBJ1-5
TGTGCCAGCAGTGAAGTGGGGCACACTGAAGCTTTCTTT | CASSEVGHTEAFF | - | TRBV6-1 | - | TRBJ1-1